The 5 T cell receptor beta chains below all came from one sample that was sequenced in a study of glioma-infiltrating T cells after dendritic cell vaccination. Libraries were prepared by immunoSEQ multiplex PCR; TCRdb keeps only in-frame clonotypes and omits some of them. The sample has approximately 84,000 clones; approximately 90% are singletons. The sequencing here drew on blood, taken before dendritic cell vaccination. The origin of the receptors is a human donor with glioblastoma.

V is TRBV7-9 and J is TRBJ2-7; 8 nucleotides line up with TRBD2. V shed 2 bases, J shed 10 bases, and the junction held 4 bases outside the gene matches. Germline V CDR1 and CDR2: SEHNR, FQNEAQ (reference sequence). The CDR3 runs 12 residues. In DNA form, the CDR3 reads TGTGCCAGCAGCTTAATTAGCGGGAACCAGTACTTC. This sequence encodes CASSLISGNQYF.

The rearrangement links TRBV27 to TRBJ2-7; D unresolved. The CDR3 runs to 15 residues. Trimming stripped 3 bases from V and 2 bases from J, with 14 bases between. Germline lookup yields CDR1 MNHEY and CDR2 SMNVEV (reference sequence). CDR3 nucleotides: TGTGCCAGCAGTTTCGGTGGGCCCCGGACCTACGAGCAGTACTTC. Protein sequence: CASSFGGPRTYEQYF.

This clone was counted between two and nine times. V is TRBV6-5 and J is TRBJ1-1; D unclear. This CDR3 has 14 amino acids. V shed 9 bases and J shed 0 bases, with 14 bases lying between them. Germline loops: CDR1 MNHEY, CDR2 SVGAGI. CDR3 DNA sequence: TGTGCCAGTTGGGCAGCCGGCTTGAACACTGAAGCTTTCTTT. Translating it yields CASWAAGLNTEAFF.

V is TRBV25-1 and J is TRBJ2-1, with TRBD2 identical over 10 bases. J gave up 10 bases and V 7 bases, and 7 bases lay outside the gene matches. The CDR3 runs 13 residues. CDR1 MGHDK and CDR2 SYGVNS come from the germline V gene. The CDR3 region has the DNA TGTGCCAGCACCCTAGCGGGAGAAGGCGAGCAGTTCTTC. The encoded protein is CASTLAGEGEQFF. The full variable domain, completed using reference TRBV25-1 and TRBJ2-1, is EADIYQTPRYLVIGTGKKITLECSQTMGHDKMYWYQQDPGMELHLIHYSYGVNSTEKGDLSSESTVSRIRTEHFPLTLESARPSHTSQYLCASTLAGEGEQFFGPGTRLTVL.

V is TRBV19 and J is TRBJ1-1; 12 nucleotides match TRBD1. CDR1 and CDR2 (germline): LNHDA, SQIVND (reference sequence). This CDR3 comprises 18 residues. J gave up 7 bases and V 0 bases, and 12 bases lay outside the gene matches. The CDR3 loop reads CASSIDPPGTGGDHEAFF. The CDR3 nucleotides read TGTGCCAGTAGTATAGATCCCCCCGGGACAGGGGGCGACCATGAAGCTTTCTTT.